This passage covers 10 T cell receptor beta chains from one sample sequenced in a study of T-cell memory formation after mild COVID-19. Using its own MiXCR run on the 5' RACE reads, TCRdb lists one record per CDR3 protein. The data show about 130,000 distinct CDR3 sequences, about 6% seen once. Source material: PBMCs or a T cell subset sorted from them (not recorded which). Receptor source: an adult woman who had mild COVID-19 (a few samples of this study predate the infection). Cell type and time point are not known.

This clonotype was found many times. The chain is built from TRBV7-2 and TRBJ2-1, with unresolved D. The germline V and J ends were trimmed by 5 bases and 1 base, with 15 bases remaining between them. The CDR3 contains 16 residues. From germline, CDR1 is SGHTA and CDR2 FQGNSA. CDR3 residues: CASSRTRALSYNEQFF. Here the CDR3 DNA reads TGTGCCAGCAGCCGCACGAGAGCGCTTTCCTACAATGAGCAGTTCTTC.

V usage is TRBV5-4 and J usage is TRBJ2-7, with TRBD2 matching 10 bases. Looked up from germline, CDR1 is SGHNT and CDR2 is YYREEE (reference sequence). The length of the CDR3 is 14 residues. Trimming cost V 4 bases and J 6 bases; bases outside gene matches: 7. In DNA, the CDR3 is TGTGCCAGCAGCCTCCGGCTAGCGGGGGCCGAGCAGTACTTC. Protein: CASSLRLAGAEQYF. Based on the CDR3 plus reference TRBV5-4 and TRBJ2-7, the full variable domain is ETGVTQSPTHLIKTRGQQVTLRCSSQSGHNTVSWYQQALGQGPQFIFQYYREEENGRGNFPPRFSGLQFPNYSSELNVNALELDDSALYLCASSLRLAGAEQYFGPGTRLTVT.

The CDR3 coding sequence is TGCAGTGCTAGAGTGACAGGGGACAGAAACACCATATATTTT. As protein: CSARVTGDRNTIYF. The chain couples TRBV20-1 to TRBJ1-3; 8 positions match TRBD1. The CDR3 extends over 14 amino acids. V lost 1 base and J lost 5; bases outside the gene matches: 4. The germline V gene has CDR1 DFQATT and CDR2 SNEGSKA (reference sequence).

This clonotype was found many times. The rearrangement uses TRBV7-2 and TRBJ2-7, with D unclear. The germline V and J ends were trimmed by 5 bases and 6 bases, with 20 bases remaining between them. The CDR3 is made up of 15 amino acids. In germline, CDR1 is SGHTA, CDR2 FQGNSA. Here the CDR3 reads CASSPGPKRVSEQYF. CDR3 coding DNA: TGTGCCAGCAGCCCGGGCCCTAAGCGTGTGAGCGAGCAGTACTTC.

This clonotype was recorded at least ten times. The chain carries TRBV20-1 and TRBJ2-5; D may be TRBD1 (6 bases). CDR1 and CDR2 (germline): DFQATT, SNEGSKA (reference sequence). The CDR3 runs 15 residues. The ends were cut back, 3 bases at V and 2 bases at J, with 16 bases in the middle. The CDR3 DNA is TGCAGTGCTAGCGGCGTCGGCCAGGGGCAAGAGACCCAGTACTTC. This translates into CSASGVGQGQETQYF.

This clonotype has only a few counts. The chain employs TRBV7-2 and TRBJ2-3; D is unresolved. Germline values: CDR1 SGHTA, CDR2 FQGNSA. V shed 5 bases and J shed 6 bases, with 9 bases lying between them. CDR3 length: 12 residues. CDR3 nucleotide sequence: TGTGCCAGCAGCCTATACGAGGATACGCAGTATTTT. This sequence encodes CASSLYEDTQYF.

The chain recombines TRBV6-5 with TRBJ1-4; D is unclear. Trimming removed 6 bases from V and 5 bases from J, with 16 bases in between. The CDR3 loop spans 15 amino acids. The germline CDR1 and CDR2 sequences are MNHEY and SVGAGI. The CDR3 DNA reads TGTGCCAGCAGACGGGCCCCCGAGGCGAATGAAAAACTGTTTTTT. It encodes CASRRAPEANEKLFF.

This chain joins TRBV12-3 or TRBV12-4 and TRBJ2-2, with TRBD2 as a possible D gene (7 bases). The CDR3 consists of 16 residues. V lost 6 bases and J 4 bases, leaving 18 bases between the germline ends. DNA of the CDR3: TGTGCCAGCAGCGCCGAGGGGGGGCTGGGCACCGGGGAGCTGTTTTTT. Its protein is CASSAEGGLGTGELFF.

The sample holds many counts of this clonotype. This chain links TRBV9 with TRBJ2-2, with D possibly TRBD2 on 5 matching bases. V was cut by 3 bases and J by 0 bases, with 12 bases left in between. The germline V gene has CDR1 SGDLS and CDR2 YYNGEE. The CDR3 covers 16 residues. The CDR3: CASSEAAVANTGELFF. In nucleotides, the CDR3 is TGTGCCAGCAGCGAAGCGGCGGTTGCGAACACCGGGGAGCTGTTTTTT.

A few counts support this clonotype. The gene calls are TRBV11-3 and TRBJ2-1; no clear D gene. The CDR3 covers 11 residues. V dropped 3 bases and J dropped 10 bases, with 7 bases sitting between them. Germline V gene lookup returns CDR1 SGHNT and CDR2 YENEEA. CDR3 protein: CASSFSREQFF. The CDR3 coding sequence is TGTGCCAGCAGCTTTTCGCGGGAGCAGTTCTTC.